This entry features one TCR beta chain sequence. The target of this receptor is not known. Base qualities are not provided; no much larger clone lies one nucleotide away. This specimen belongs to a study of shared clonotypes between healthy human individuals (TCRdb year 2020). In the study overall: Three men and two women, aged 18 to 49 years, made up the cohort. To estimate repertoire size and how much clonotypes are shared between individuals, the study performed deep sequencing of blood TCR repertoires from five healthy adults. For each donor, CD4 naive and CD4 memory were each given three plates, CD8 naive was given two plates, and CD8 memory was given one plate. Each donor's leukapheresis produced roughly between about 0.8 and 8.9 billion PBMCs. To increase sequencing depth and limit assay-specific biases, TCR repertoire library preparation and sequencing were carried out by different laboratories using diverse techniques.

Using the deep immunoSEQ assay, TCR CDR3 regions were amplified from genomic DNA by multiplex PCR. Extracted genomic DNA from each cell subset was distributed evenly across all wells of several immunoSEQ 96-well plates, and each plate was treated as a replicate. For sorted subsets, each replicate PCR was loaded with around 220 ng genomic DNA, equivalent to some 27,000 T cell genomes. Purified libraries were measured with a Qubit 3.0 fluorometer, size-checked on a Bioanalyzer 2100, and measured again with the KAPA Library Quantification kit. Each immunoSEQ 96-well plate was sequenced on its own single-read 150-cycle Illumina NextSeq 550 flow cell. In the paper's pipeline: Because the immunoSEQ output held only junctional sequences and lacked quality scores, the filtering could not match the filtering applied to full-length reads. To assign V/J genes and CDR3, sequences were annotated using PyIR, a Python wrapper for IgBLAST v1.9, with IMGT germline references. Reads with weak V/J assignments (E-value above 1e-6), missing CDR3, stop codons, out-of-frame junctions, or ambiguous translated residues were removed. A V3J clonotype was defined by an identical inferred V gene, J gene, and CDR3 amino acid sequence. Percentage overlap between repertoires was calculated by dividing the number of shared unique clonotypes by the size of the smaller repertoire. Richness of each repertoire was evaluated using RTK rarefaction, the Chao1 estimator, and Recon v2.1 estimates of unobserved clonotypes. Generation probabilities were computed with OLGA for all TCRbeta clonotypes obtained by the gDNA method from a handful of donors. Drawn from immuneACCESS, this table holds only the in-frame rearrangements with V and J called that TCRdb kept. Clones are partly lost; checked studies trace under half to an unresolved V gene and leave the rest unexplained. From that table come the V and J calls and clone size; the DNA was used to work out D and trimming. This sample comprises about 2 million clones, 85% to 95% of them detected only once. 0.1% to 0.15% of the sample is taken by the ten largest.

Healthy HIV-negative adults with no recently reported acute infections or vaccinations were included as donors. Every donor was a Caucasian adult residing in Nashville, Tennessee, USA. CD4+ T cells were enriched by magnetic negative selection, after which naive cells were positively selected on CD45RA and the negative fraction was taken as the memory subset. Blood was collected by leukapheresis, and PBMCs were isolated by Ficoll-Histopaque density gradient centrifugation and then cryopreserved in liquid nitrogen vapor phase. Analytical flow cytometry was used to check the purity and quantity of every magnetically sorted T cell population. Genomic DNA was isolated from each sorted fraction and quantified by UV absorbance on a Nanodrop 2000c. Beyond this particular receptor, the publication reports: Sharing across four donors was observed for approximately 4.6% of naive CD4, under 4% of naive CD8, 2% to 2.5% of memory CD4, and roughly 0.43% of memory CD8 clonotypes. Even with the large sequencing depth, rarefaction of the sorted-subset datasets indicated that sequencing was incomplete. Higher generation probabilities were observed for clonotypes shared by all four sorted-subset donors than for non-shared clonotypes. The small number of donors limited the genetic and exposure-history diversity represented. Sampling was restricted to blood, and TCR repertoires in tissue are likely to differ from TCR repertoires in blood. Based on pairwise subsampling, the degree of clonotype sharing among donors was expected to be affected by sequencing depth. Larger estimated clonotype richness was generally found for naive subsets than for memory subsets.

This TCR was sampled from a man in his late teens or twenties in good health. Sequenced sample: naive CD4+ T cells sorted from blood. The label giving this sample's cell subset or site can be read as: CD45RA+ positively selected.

In nucleotide form, the sequence is TGTGCCAGCAGTTCCGGGACTCCTTCGCAGCAGTACTTC. Its protein is CASSSGTPSQQYF. The receptor chain draws on TRBV5-6 and TRBJ2-7; the D gene is perhaps TRBD2, from 6 matching bases. The junction carries 17 bases between V and J, which are trimmed by 5 bases and 8 bases respectively. The CDR3 goes from the cysteine to the phenylalanine over 13 residues. Only the CDR3 DNA stays, 39 bases, in frame from base 1. Sequences SGHDT (CDR1) and YYEEEE (CDR2) are obtained from the germline V gene.